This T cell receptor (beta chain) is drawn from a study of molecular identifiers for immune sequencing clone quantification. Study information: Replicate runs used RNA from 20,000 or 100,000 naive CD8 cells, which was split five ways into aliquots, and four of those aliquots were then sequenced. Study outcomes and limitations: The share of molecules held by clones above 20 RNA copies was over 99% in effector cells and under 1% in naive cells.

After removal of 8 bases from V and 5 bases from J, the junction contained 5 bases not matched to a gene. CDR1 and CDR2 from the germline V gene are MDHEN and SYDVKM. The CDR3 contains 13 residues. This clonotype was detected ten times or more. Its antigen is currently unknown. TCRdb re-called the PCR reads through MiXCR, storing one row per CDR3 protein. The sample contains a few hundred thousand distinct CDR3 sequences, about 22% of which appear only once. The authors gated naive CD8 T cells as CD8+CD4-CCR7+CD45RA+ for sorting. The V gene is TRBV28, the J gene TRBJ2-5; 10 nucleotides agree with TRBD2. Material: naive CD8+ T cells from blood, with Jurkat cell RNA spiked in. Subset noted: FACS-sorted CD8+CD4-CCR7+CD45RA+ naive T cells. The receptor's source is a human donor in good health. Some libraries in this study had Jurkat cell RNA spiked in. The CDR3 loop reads CASLSSGRETQYF. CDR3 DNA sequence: TGTGCCAGCCTGAGTAGCGGGAGGGAGACCCAGTACTTC. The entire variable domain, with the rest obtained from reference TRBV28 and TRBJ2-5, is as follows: DVKVTQSSRYLVKRTGEKVFLECVQDMDHENMFWYRQDPGLGLRLIYFSYDVKMKEKGDIPEGYSVSREKKERFSLILESASTNQTSMYLCASLSSGRETQYFGPGTRLLVL.